Shown below are 8 T cell receptor beta chains from a single sample sequenced in a study of cytomegalovirus exposure and HLA in healthy donors. Vbeta (60) and Jbeta (13) primers were used in the PCR. Repertoires were generated with immunoSEQ multiplex PCR, while TCRdb's copy carries only in-frame clones and drops some. The data contain around 130,000 clones, 83% of them singletons. Sequencing was done on a sample of PBMCs. Receptor source: a girl aged 2 to 10 in good health and CMV-seronegative.

The chain combines TRBV30 with TRBJ2-5; no clear D gene. The germline gives CDR1 GTSNPN, CDR2 SVGIG (reference sequence). Trimming left V 0 bases short and J 3 bases short, with 5 bases between. The CDR3 runs to 12 residues. Here the CDR3 reads CAWSVLEETQYF. The DNA for the CDR3 is TGTGCCTGGAGTGTCCTTGAAGAGACCCAGTACTTC.

The chain joins TRBV2 to TRBJ1-4; D is possibly TRBD1 (5 bases). V dropped 3 bases and J dropped 4 bases, with 18 bases sitting between them. Germline loops: CDR1 SNHLY, CDR2 FYNNEI. This CDR3 has 17 residues. This chain's CDR3 is CASSDRGTAGVNEKLFF. CDR3 coding DNA: TGTGCCAGCAGTGACCGGGGGACCGCAGGCGTTAATGAAAAACTGTTTTTT.

The rearrangement links TRBV18 to TRBJ1-1; D call uncertain. The germline CDR1 and CDR2 sequences are KGHSH and LQKENI. CDR3 length: 12 amino acids. Trimming shortened V by 9 bases and J by 3 bases, and 11 bases separated the two germline ends. CDR3 protein: CASSPRYTEAFF. DNA of the CDR3: TGTGCCAGTTCTCCCCGGTACACTGAAGCTTTCTTT.

Points on this clone: The junction and the germline gene differ at one end; a read error may be behind it. The chain is built from TRBV7-9 and TRBJ1-1, with 9 bases identical to TRBD1. The CDR3 is 12 residues long. Germline loops: CDR1 SEHNR, CDR2 FQNEAQ (reference sequence). The CDR3 DNA sequence: TGTACCAGCAGCTTTCCGGACAGGGGAGCTTTCTTT. Encoded protein: CTSSFPDRGAFF.

The rearrangement joins TRBV7-8 to TRBJ2-7; TRBD2 is a possible D gene (5 bases). Germline V gene lookup returns CDR1 SGHVS and CDR2 FQNEAQ. The V and J ends lost 8 bases and 0 bases respectively, with 14 bases between them. The CDR3 contains 14 residues. CDR3: CASDRGKGSYEQYF. The DNA of the CDR3 is TGTGCCAGCGACCGGGGTAAAGGCTCCTACGAGCAGTACTTC.

The chain uses TRBV25-1 and TRBJ2-7, with a possible D match to TRBD2 (6 bases). The CDR3 consists of 13 residues. V shed 9 bases and J shed 2 bases, with 14 bases lying between them. CDR1 and CDR2 from the germline V gene are MGHDK and SYGVNS. Here the CDR3 reads CASIGGRPYEQYF. The CDR3 DNA reads as TGTGCCAGTATTGGGGGGAGGCCCTACGAGCAGTACTTC.

Written as DNA, the CDR3 is TGTGCCAGCTCACTAACCGGGACAAGGGGGAACACTGAAGCTTTCTTT. Its protein is CASSLTGTRGNTEAFF. V usage is TRBV18 and J usage is TRBJ1-1; tentative D call: TRBD1 (6 bases). The ends were cut back, 4 bases at V and 1 base at J, with 16 bases in the middle. Germline values: CDR1 KGHSH, CDR2 LQKENI. This CDR3 is built from 16 residues.

This clone was seen a few times. The chain carries TRBV4-1 and TRBJ1-1; no clear D gene. CDR3 length equals 15 residues. V dropped 4 bases and J dropped 2 bases, with 14 bases sitting between them. From germline, CDR1 is MGHRA and CDR2 YSYEKL. CDR3: CASSRFLWTNTEAFF. In DNA form, the CDR3 reads TGCGCCAGCAGCCGATTTCTCTGGACTAACACTGAAGCTTTCTTT.